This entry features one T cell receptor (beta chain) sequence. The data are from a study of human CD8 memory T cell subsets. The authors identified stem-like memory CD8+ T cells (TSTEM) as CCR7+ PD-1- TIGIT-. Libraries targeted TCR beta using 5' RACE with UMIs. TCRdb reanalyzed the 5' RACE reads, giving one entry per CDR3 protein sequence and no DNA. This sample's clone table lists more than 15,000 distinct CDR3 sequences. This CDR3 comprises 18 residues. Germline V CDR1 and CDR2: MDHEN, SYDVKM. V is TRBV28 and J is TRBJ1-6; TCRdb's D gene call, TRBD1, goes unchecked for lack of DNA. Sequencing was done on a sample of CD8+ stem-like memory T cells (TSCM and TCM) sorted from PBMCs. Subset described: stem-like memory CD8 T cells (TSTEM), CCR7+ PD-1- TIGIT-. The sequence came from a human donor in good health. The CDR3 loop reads CASSSPFRTEHYNSPLHF.